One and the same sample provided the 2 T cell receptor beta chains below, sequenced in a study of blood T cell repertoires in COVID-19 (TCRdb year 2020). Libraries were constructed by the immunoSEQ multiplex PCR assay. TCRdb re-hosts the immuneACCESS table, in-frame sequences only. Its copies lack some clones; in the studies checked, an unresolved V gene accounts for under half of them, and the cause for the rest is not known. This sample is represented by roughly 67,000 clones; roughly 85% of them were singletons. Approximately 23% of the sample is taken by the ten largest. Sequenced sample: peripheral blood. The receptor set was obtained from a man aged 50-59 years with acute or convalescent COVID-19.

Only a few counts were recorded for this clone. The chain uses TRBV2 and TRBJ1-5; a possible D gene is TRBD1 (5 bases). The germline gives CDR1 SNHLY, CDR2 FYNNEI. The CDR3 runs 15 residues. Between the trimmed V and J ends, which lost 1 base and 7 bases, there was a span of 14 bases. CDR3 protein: CASSEVGVVGQPQHF. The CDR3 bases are TGTGCCAGCAGTGAAGTAGGGGTCGTGGGGCAGCCCCAGCATTTT.

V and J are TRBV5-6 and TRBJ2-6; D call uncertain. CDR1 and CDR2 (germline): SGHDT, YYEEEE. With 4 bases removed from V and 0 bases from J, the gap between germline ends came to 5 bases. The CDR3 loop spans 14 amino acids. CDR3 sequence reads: CASSPNSGANVLTF. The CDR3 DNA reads TGTGCCAGCAGCCCAAACTCTGGGGCCAACGTCCTGACTTTC.